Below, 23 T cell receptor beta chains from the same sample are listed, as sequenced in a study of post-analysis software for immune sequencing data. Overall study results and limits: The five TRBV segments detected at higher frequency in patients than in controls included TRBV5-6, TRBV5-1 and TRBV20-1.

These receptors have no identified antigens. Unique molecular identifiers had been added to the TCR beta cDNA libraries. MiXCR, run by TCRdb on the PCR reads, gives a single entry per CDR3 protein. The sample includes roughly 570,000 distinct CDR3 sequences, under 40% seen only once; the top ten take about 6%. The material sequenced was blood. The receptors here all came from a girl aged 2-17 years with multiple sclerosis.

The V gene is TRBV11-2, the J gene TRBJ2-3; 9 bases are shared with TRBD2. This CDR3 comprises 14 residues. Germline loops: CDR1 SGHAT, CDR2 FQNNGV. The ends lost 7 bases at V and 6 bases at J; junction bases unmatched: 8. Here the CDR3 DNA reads TGTGCCAGCAACCCGGGACTAGCTATCGATACGCAGTATTTT. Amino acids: CASNPGLAIDTQYF.

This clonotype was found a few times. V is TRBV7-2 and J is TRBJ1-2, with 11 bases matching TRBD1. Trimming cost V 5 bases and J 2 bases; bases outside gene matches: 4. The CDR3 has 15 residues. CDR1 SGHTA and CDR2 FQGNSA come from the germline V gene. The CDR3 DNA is TGTGCCAGCAGCCGTGGGGACAGGGGGAACTATGGCTACACCTTC. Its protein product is CASSRGDRGNYGYTF. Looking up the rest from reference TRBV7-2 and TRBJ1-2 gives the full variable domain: GAGVSQSPSNKVTEKGKDVELRCDPISGHTALYWYRQSLGQGLEFLIYFQGNSAPDKSGLPSDRFSAERTGGSVSTLTIQRTQQEDSAVYLCASSRGDRGNYGYTFGSGTRLTVV.

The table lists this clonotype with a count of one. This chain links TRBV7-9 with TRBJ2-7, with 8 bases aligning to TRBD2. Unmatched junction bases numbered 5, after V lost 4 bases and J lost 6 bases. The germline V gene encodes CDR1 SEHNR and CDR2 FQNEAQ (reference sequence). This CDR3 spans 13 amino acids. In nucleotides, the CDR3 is TGTGCCAGCAGCTCCGGGAGGGATTTCGAGCAGTACTTC. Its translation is CASSSGRDFEQYF.

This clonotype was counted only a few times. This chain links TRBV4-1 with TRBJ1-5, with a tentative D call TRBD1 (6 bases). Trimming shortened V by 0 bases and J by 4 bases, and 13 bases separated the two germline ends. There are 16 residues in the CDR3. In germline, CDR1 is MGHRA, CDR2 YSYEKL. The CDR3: CASSQDFGQLNQPQHF. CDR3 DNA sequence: TGCGCCAGCAGCCAAGATTTTGGACAGTTAAATCAGCCCCAGCATTTT.

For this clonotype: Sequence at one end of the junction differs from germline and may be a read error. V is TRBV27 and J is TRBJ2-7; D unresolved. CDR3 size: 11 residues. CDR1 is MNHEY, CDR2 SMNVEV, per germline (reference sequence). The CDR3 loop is CAGSFSCEQYF. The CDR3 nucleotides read TGTGCCGGCAGTTTCTCCTGCGAGCAGTACTTC.

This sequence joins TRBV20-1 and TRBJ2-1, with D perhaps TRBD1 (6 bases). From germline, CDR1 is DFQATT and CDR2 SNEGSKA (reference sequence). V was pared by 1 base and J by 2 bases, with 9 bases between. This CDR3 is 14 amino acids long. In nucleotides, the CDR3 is TGCAGTGCTAGAGGGGACATAGCCTACAATGAGCAGTTCTTC. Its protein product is CSARGDIAYNEQFF.

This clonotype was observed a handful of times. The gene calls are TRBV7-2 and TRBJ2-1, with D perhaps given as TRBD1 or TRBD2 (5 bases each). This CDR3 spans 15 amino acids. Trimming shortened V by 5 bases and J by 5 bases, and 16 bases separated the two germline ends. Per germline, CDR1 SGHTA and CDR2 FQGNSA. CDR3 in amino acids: CASSPPGRLDNEQFF. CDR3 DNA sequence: TGTGCCAGCAGCCCGCCGGGACGGCTAGACAATGAGCAGTTCTTC. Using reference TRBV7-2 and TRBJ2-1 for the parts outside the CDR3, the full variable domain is GAGVSQSPSNKVTEKGKDVELRCDPISGHTALYWYRQSLGQGLEFLIYFQGNSAPDKSGLPSDRFSAERTGGSVSTLTIQRTQQEDSAVYLCASSPPGRLDNEQFFGPGTRLTVL.

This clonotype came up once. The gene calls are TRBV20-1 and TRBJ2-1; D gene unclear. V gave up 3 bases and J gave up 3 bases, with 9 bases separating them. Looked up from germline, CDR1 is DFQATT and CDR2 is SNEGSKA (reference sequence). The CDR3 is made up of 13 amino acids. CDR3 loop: CSARWLDYNEQFF. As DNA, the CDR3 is TGCAGTGCTAGGTGGCTCGACTACAATGAGCAGTTCTTC.

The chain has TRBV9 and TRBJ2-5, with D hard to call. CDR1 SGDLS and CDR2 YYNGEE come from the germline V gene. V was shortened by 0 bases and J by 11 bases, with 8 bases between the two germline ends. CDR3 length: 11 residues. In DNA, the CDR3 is TGTGCCAGCAGCGTAGGGAATGAGCAGTACTTC. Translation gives CASSVGNEQYF.

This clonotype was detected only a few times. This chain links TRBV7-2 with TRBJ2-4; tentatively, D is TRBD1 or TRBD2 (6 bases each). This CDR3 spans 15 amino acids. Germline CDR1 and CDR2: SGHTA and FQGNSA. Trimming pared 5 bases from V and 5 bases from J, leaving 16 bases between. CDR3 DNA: TGTGCCAGCAGCCGGGGGCGGACTGTCGAAAACATTCAGTACTTC. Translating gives CASSRGRTVENIQYF.

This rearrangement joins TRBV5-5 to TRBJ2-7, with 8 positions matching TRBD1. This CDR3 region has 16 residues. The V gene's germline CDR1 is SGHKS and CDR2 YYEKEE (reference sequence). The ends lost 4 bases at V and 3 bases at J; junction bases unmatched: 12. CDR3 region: CASSLSAGTGLYEQYF. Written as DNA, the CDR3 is TGTGCCAGCAGCCTGTCAGCCGGGACAGGACTCTACGAGCAGTACTTC.

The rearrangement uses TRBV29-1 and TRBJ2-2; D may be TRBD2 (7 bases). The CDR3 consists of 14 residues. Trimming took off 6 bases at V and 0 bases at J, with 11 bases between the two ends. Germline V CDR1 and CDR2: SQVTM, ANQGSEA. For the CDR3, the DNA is TGCAGCGTAGGGGGGGCCGCGAACACCGGGGAGCTGTTTTTT. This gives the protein CSVGGAANTGELFF.

The chain's CDR3 is CASSLSKGLAGGLYEQYF. The CDR3 nucleotides are TGTGCCAGCAGCCTAAGTAAGGGACTAGCGGGGGGCCTCTACGAGCAGTACTTC. The rearrangement uses TRBV7-2 and TRBJ2-7; 15 nucleotides align to TRBD2. Germline CDR1 and CDR2: SGHTA and FQGNSA. The CDR3 totals 18 residues. V was pared by 5 bases and J by 3 bases, with 11 bases of the junction left unmatched.

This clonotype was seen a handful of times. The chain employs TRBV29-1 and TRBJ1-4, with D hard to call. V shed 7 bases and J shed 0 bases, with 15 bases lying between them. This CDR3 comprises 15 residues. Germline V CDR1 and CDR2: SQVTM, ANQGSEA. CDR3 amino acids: CSALGGTATNEKLFF. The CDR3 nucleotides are TGCAGCGCCCTTGGTGGAACTGCAACTAATGAAAAACTGTTTTTT.

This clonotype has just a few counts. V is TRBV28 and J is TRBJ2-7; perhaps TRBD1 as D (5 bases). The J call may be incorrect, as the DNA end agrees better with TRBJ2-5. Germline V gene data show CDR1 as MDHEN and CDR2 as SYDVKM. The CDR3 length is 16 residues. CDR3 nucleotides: TGTGCCAGCAGTCCTCTCCTGACAGAGACAGAAGAGACCCAGTACTTC. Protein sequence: CASSPLLTETEETQYF.

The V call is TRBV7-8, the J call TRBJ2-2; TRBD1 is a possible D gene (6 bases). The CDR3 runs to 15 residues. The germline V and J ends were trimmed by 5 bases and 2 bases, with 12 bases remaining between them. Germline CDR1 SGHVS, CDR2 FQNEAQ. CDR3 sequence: CASSNRDTNTGELFF. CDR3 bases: TGTGCCAGCAGCAACCGGGACACCAACACCGGGGAGCTGTTTTTT.

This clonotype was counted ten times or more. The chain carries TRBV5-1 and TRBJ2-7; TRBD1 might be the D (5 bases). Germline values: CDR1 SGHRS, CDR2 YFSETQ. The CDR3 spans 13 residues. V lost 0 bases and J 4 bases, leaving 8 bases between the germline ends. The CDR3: CASSLVTAYEQYF. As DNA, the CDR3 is TGCGCCAGCAGCTTGGTGACAGCTTACGAGCAGTACTTC.

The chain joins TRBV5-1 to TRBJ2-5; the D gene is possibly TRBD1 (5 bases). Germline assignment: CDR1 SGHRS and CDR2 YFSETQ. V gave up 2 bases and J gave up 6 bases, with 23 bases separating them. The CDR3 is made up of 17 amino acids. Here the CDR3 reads CASSLYVRGQGMKTQYF. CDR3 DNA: TGCGCCAGCAGCTTATACGTAAGGGGCCAGGGAATGAAGACCCAGTACTTC.

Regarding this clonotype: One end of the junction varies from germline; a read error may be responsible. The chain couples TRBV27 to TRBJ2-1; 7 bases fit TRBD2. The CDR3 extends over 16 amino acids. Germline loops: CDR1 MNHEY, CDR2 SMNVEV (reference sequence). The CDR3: CVSSPIGGGAYNEQFF. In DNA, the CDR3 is TGTGTCAGCAGTCCCATTGGGGGGGGGGCCTACAATGAGCAGTTCTTC.

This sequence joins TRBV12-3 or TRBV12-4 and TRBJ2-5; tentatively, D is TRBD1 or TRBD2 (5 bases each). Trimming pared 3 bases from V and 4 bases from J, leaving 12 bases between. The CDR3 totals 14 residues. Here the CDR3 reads CASSFNRDVETQYF. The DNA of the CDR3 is TGTGCCAGCAGTTTTAATAGGGACGTAGAGACCCAGTACTTC.

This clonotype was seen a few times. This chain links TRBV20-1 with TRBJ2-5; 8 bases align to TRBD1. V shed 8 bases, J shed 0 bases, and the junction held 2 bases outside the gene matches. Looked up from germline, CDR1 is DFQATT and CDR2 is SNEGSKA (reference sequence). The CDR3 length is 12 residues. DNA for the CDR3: TGCAGTTACAGGGGGTACCAAGAGACCCAGTACTTC. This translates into CSYRGYQETQYF.

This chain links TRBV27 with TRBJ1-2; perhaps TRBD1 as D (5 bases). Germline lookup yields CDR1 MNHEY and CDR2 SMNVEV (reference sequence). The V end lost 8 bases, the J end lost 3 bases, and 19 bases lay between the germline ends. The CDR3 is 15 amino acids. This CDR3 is CASSSLIRGDYGYTF. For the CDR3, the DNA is TGTGCCAGCTCTTCGCTTATCCGGGGGGACTATGGCTACACCTTC.

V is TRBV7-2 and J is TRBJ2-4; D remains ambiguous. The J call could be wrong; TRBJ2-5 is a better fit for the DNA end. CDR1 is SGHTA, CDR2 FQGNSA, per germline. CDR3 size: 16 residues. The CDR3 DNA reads TGTGCCAGCAGCTTAGGTCCCGCCAGTGGCCAGCAGACCCAGTACTTC. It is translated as CASSLGPASGQQTQYF.